Each of the 30 T cell receptor beta chains below was sequenced from the same sample in a study of T cell repertoires in cytomegalovirus infection. These receptors are not linked to any known antigen. MiXCR, run by TCRdb on the reads, gives a single entry per CDR3 protein. The sample records just over 450,000 distinct CDR3 sequences, roughly 46% being singletons. The source was cultured PBMCs, collected from culture after CMV antigen stimulation. The receptors originated from a human donor in good health (CMV status not recorded). Some clones in this sample may be carry-over from other donors' samples.

This clonotype was counted once. This sequence joins TRBV20-1 and TRBJ2-1; TRBD1 aligns across 9 bases. Germline trimming cut 6 bases from V and 3 bases from J; bases unmatched to any gene: 6. Germline lookup yields CDR1 DFQATT and CDR2 SNEGSKA (reference sequence). This CDR3 region has 14 residues. DNA of the CDR3: TGCAGTGCACGCCCGGGACAGGGCTACAATGAGCAGTTCTTC. It translates to CSARPGQGYNEQFF.

The chain joins TRBV7-6 to TRBJ2-2; D remains ambiguous. The V gene's germline CDR1 is SGHVS and CDR2 FNYEAQ. With 0 bases removed from V and 7 bases from J, the gap between germline ends came to 3 bases. The CDR3 is 12 residues long. The CDR3: CASSLAVGELFF. As DNA, the CDR3 is TGTGCCAGCAGCTTAGCGGTCGGGGAGCTGTTTTTT. Complete variable domain (other parts from reference TRBV7-6 and TRBJ2-2): GAGVSQSPRYKVTKRGQDVALRCDPISGHVSLYWYRQALGQGPEFLTYFNYEAQQDKSGLPNDRFSAERPEGSISTLTIQRTEQRDSAMYRCASSLAVGELFFGEGSRLTVL.

This clonotype has a handful of counts. The gene calls are TRBV12-3 or TRBV12-4 and TRBJ1-4; D gene unclear. The CDR3 consists of 12 residues. The V gene lost 5 bases and the J gene lost 0 bases, with 1 base spanning the gap. CDR3 residues: CASSPTNEKLFF. The CDR3 DNA follows: TGTGCCAGCAGTCCAACTAATGAAAAACTGTTTTTT.

The chain is built from TRBV7-2 and TRBJ2-1; D is possibly TRBD1 or TRBD2 (5 bases each). This CDR3 region has 14 residues. CDR1 SGHTA and CDR2 FQGNSA come from the germline V gene. The V end was cut by 5 bases, the J end by 2 bases, with 10 bases between. The CDR3 is CASSGLGAYNEQFF. The CDR3 DNA reads TGTGCCAGCAGCGGCCTGGGGGCCTACAATGAGCAGTTCTTC. Full variable domain (outside the CDR3, taken from reference TRBV7-2 and TRBJ2-1): GAGVSQSPSNKVTEKGKDVELRCDPISGHTALYWYRQSLGQGLEFLIYFQGNSAPDKSGLPSDRFSAERTGGSVSTLTIQRTQQEDSAVYLCASSGLGAYNEQFFGPGTRLTVL.

The chain employs TRBV6-6 and TRBJ2-7; 7 bases map to TRBD2. In germline, CDR1 is MNHNY, CDR2 SVGAGI (reference sequence). Trimming at V came to 0 bases and at J to 5 bases, leaving 10 bases not matched to a gene. The length of the CDR3 is 16 residues. The CDR3 DNA sequence: TGTGCCAGCAGTTACTCTGGTGGGGGAGGGCCCAACGAGCAGTACTTC. It is translated as CASSYSGGGGPNEQYF.

This clonotype was recorded many times. The CDR3 loop reads CASSPVGYSSNQPQHF. CDR3 coding DNA: TGTGCCAGCAGCCCGGTGGGATACAGTAGCAATCAGCCCCAGCATTTT. The chain joins TRBV7-2 to TRBJ1-5; D is unresolved. The germline CDR1 and CDR2 sequences are SGHTA and FQGNSA. V lost 5 bases and J lost 0, with 14 bases in between. The CDR3 covers 16 residues.

This rearrangement joins TRBV4-3 to TRBJ1-2, with TRBD1 as a possible D gene (5 bases). The V end was cut by 2 bases, the J end by 2 bases, with 6 bases between. This CDR3 region has 13 residues. Germline CDR1 reads LGHNA; CDR2 reads YSLEER. CDR3 residues: CASSQRGNYGYTF. CDR3 sequence (DNA): TGCGCCAGCAGCCAACGGGGCAACTATGGCTACACCTTC.

About this clonotype itself: One junction end disagrees with the germline gene, perhaps due to a read error. This rearrangement joins TRBV20-1 to TRBJ1-5; TRBD1 matches at 8 bases. The V gene's germline CDR1 is DFQATT and CDR2 SNEGSKA (reference sequence). The CDR3 runs 19 residues. CDR3 DNA: TGCAGTGCTAGAGATCCTGGGGACAGGTCAAGAAGAGTTGGTCAGTCCCAGCATTTT. Its translation is CSARDPGDRSRRVGQSQHF.

The V gene is TRBV6-2 or TRBV6-3, the J gene TRBJ2-1; 8 bases map to TRBD1. Germline trimming cut 6 bases from V and 3 bases from J; bases unmatched to any gene: 1. The germline CDR1 and CDR2 sequences are MNHEY and SVGEGT. The CDR3 runs 13 residues. CDR3 bases: TGTGCCAGCAGAGGGACAGGCTACAATGAGCAGTTCTTC. It is translated as CASRGTGYNEQFF.

Only one count was recorded for this clonotype. J is TRBJ2-4 and V is TRBV12-3 or TRBV12-4, with D possibly TRBD1 on 5 matching bases. V lost 6 bases and J 4 bases, leaving 16 bases between the germline ends. This CDR3 contains 15 residues. The CDR3 DNA reads as TGTGCCAGCAGCGGACCCTCAGGGCTAAAAAACATTCAGTACTTC. As protein: CASSGPSGLKNIQYF.

The chain combines TRBV7-2 with TRBJ2-3, with TRBD2 identical over 8 bases. Germline V gene data show CDR1 as SGHTA and CDR2 as FQGNSA. CDR3 length: 14 residues. J lost 4 bases, V lost 5 bases, and 5 bases had no gene match. In DNA, the CDR3 is TGTGCCAGCAGCCCTAGCGGGCGCTCAGATACGCAGTATTTT. This encodes CASSPSGRSDTQYF.

This chain uses TRBV20-1 with TRBJ2-7, with D unclear. The ends were cut back, 6 bases at V and 6 bases at J, with 24 bases in the middle. CDR1 is DFQATT, CDR2 SNEGSKA, per germline (reference sequence). The CDR3 is 15 amino acids. CDR3 sequence: CSANKRVKISPEQYF. The CDR3 DNA follows: TGCAGTGCCAACAAAAGGGTGAAAATATCCCCCGAGCAGTACTTC.

The chain uses TRBV7-2 and TRBJ1-6; the D is unclear. The CDR3 consists of 15 residues. The ends were cut back, 2 bases at V and 10 bases at J, with 15 bases in the middle. Germline assignment: CDR1 SGHTA and CDR2 FQGNSA. In DNA, the CDR3 is TGTGCCAGCAGCTTAAGCGTCGGTGGAGGCTCACCCCTCCACTTT. Its translation: CASSLSVGGGSPLHF. Combining the CDR3 with reference TRBV7-2 and TRBJ1-6 gives the whole variable domain GAGVSQSPSNKVTEKGKDVELRCDPISGHTALYWYRQSLGQGLEFLIYFQGNSAPDKSGLPSDRFSAERTGGSVSTLTIQRTQQEDSAVYLCASSLSVGGGSPLHFGNGTRLTVT.

The chain employs TRBV7-9 and TRBJ1-2; no clear D. Trimming stripped 1 base from V and 6 bases from J, with 6 bases between. There are 12 residues in the CDR3. Looked up from germline, CDR1 is SEHNR and CDR2 is FQNEAQ (reference sequence). The CDR3 reads CASSLELDGYTF. DNA for the CDR3: TGTGCCAGCAGCTTAGAACTGGATGGCTACACCTTC.

This clonotype appeared a few times. J is TRBJ2-7 and V is TRBV10-3; D is undetermined. V gave up 6 bases and J gave up 6 bases, with 12 bases separating them. Germline CDR1 ENHRY, CDR2 SYGVKD. The CDR3 covers 12 residues. CDR3 sequence reads: CAISGPSGEQYF. Here the CDR3 DNA reads TGTGCCATCAGCGGGCCGAGTGGCGAGCAGTACTTC.

V gene TRBV12-3 or TRBV12-4 combines with J gene TRBJ2-5; D might be TRBD2 (5 bases). This CDR3 region has 14 residues. Trimming left V 3 bases short and J 4 bases short, with 12 bases between. The CDR3 loop reads CASSFGQAGETQYF. In DNA form, the CDR3 reads TGTGCCAGCAGTTTCGGGCAGGCGGGAGAGACCCAGTACTTC.

V and J are TRBV27 and TRBJ2-7; maybe TRBD2 (5 bases). The V end lost 6 bases, the J end lost 5 bases, and 17 bases lay between the germline ends. CDR1 MNHEY and CDR2 SMNVEV come from the germline V gene (reference sequence). CDR3 length: 14 amino acids. CDR3 sequence reads: CASRTRKEGDEQYF. In DNA, the CDR3 is TGTGCCAGCAGAACGCGGAAAGAGGGAGACGAGCAGTACTTC.

There are a few counts of this clonotype. The V call is TRBV7-6, the J call TRBJ2-7; TRBD2 matches at 7 bases. There are 16 residues in the CDR3. V lost 5 bases and J lost 1; bases outside the gene matches: 11. Germline V gene sequence: CDR1 SGHVS, CDR2 FNYEAQ. CDR3 amino acids: CASSPPQTSPSYEQYF. The CDR3 bases are TGTGCCAGCAGCCCCCCCCAGACTAGCCCGTCCTACGAGCAGTACTTC.

This clonotype was counted a few times. The CDR3 coding sequence is TGTGCCCACATGCGGAGGGACCCTAGCACAGATACGCAGTATTTT. Encoded protein: CAHMRRDPSTDTQYF. This sequence joins TRBV28 and TRBJ2-3; tentatively, D is TRBD2 (6 bases). V lost 11 bases, J lost 0 bases, and 18 bases lay in between. Germline V lookup: CDR1 MDHEN, CDR2 SYDVKM. CDR3 length equals 15 residues.

This clonotype has only a few counts. V is TRBV7-9 and J is TRBJ1-1; D is uncertain. Trimming left V 1 base short and J 3 bases short, with 6 bases between. CDR1 is SEHNR, CDR2 FQNEAQ, per germline (reference sequence). The CDR3 is 13 residues long. DNA for the CDR3: TGTGCCAGCAGCTTAGATTCTCACACTGAAGCTTTCTTT. Translated, it gives CASSLDSHTEAFF.

The chain has TRBV12-3 or TRBV12-4 and TRBJ1-2; no reliable D call. Trimming removed 5 bases at V and 8 bases at J, with 18 bases between. The CDR3 length is 14 residues. The CDR3 region has the DNA TGTGCCAGCAGTATGTCCCGGGGAGGGAGCGGCTACACCTTC. The encoded protein is CASSMSRGGSGYTF.

The V gene is TRBV6-5, the J gene TRBJ2-1; D might be TRBD2 (5 bases). V gave up 2 bases and J gave up 4 bases, with 21 bases separating them. The germline CDR1 and CDR2 sequences are MNHEY and SVGAGI. This CDR3 contains 18 residues. CDR3 nucleotides: TGTGCCAGCAGTTACACACCCAAAATCAGAGGGCCTTACAATGAGCAGTTCTTC. Translation gives CASSYTPKIRGPYNEQFF.

The gene calls are TRBV15 and TRBJ1-5; TRBD1 agrees at 11 bases. Germline V lookup: CDR1 LNHNV, CDR2 YYDKDF (reference sequence). The CDR3 contains 14 residues. V shed 3 bases and J 6 bases; nucleotides not matched to a gene: 1. The DNA of the CDR3 is TGTGCCACCAGCAGCGGGACAGGGGGTCAGCCCCAGCATTTT. Protein sequence: CATSSGTGGQPQHF.

V gene TRBV10-3 combines with J gene TRBJ1-1, with 7 bases lining up with TRBD1. After removal of 10 bases from V and 1 base from J, the junction contained 27 bases not matched to a gene. Germline loops: CDR1 ENHRY, CDR2 SYGVKD. The CDR3 length is 20 residues. CDR3 coding DNA: TGTGCCACCAGGGCCCGTGGCGTAGAACAGGGGCTTCGGGGGAACACTGAAGCTTTCTTT. Translation gives CATRARGVEQGLRGNTEAFF.

This sequence joins TRBV5-6 and TRBJ2-5; D remains ambiguous. Trimming removed 1 base at V and 0 bases at J, with 4 bases between. CDR3 length: 13 amino acids. Germline V gene data show CDR1 as SGHDT and CDR2 as YYEEEE. The CDR3 here is CASSLMNQETQYF. CDR3 nucleotides: TGTGCCAGCAGCTTGATGAACCAAGAGACCCAGTACTTC.

The chain uses TRBV5-6 and TRBJ2-3; 8 nucleotides align to TRBD1. V lost 4 bases, J lost 4 bases, and 14 bases stayed unmatched. Germline CDR1 SGHDT, CDR2 YYEEEE. The CDR3 extends over 17 amino acids. The CDR3 coding sequence is TGTGCCAGCAGCAGGCCCACCGGGACAGGTTACGCAGATACGCAGTATTTT. Translated, it gives CASSRPTGTGYADTQYF.

In this sample, this clonotype turned up a few times. This chain uses TRBV7-8 with TRBJ1-2; D unresolved. Germline V CDR1 and CDR2: SGHVS, FQNEAQ. V was shortened by 5 bases and J by 5 bases, with 15 bases between the two germline ends. The CDR3 length is 14 residues. The CDR3 DNA reads as TGTGCCAGCAGCACGGGCAAAGTGAATTATGGCTACACCTTC. Its translation is CASSTGKVNYGYTF.

This chain uses TRBV5-4 with TRBJ2-1; 8 bases are shared with TRBD1. Germline CDR1 is SGHNT and CDR2 is YYREEE (reference sequence). There are 14 residues in the CDR3. V was pared by 6 bases and J by 7 bases, with 9 bases of the junction left unmatched. CDR3 loop: CASTPETGENEQFF. CDR3 nucleotides: TGTGCCAGCACCCCGGAGACAGGGGAGAATGAGCAGTTCTTC.

This chain uses TRBV7-9 with TRBJ1-1; D gene unclear. Trimming left V 3 bases short and J 5 bases short, with 7 bases between. Germline lookup yields CDR1 SEHNR and CDR2 FQNEAQ (reference sequence). The CDR3 contains 12 residues. The CDR3 DNA sequence: TGTGCCAGCAGCTTCGTGGAGACTGAAGCTTTCTTT. It yields the protein CASSFVETEAFF. The full variable domain, its missing parts supplied by reference TRBV7-9 and TRBJ1-1, is DTGVSQNPRHKITKRGQNVTFRCDPISEHNRLYWYRQTLGQGPEFLTYFQNEAQLEKSRLLSDRFSAERPKGSFSTLEIQRTEQGDSAMYLCASSFVETEAFFGQGTRLTVV.

This clonotype has more than one count but fewer than ten. CDR3 in DNA: TGTGCCAGCAGCTTGGGGCGGACAGGGGGGGATGAAAAACTGTTTTTT. Protein: CASSLGRTGGDEKLFF. The chain employs TRBV5-4 and TRBJ1-4; TRBD1 matches at 10 bases. This CDR3 is 16 amino acids long. CDR1 is SGHNT, CDR2 YYREEE, per germline (reference sequence). Germline trimming cut 0 bases from V and 6 bases from J; bases unmatched to any gene: 5.